What follows are 15 T cell receptor beta chains derived from one specimen sequenced in a study of T cells after yellow fever vaccination. TCRdb passed the 5' RACE reads through MiXCR, listing each CDR3 protein once. This table holds 300,000 or so distinct CDR3 sequences, 6.8% found once. The sample here was PBMCs, taken roughly 47 days after the first yellow fever vaccination. These receptors originate from a man aged 18 to 35 who received the YFV17D yellow fever vaccine.

The V gene is TRBV9, the J gene TRBJ2-1; no clear D. CDR3 size: 17 residues. Germline loops: CDR1 SGDLS, CDR2 YYNGEE. V lost 0 bases and J 0 bases, leaving 13 bases between the germline ends. CDR3 sequence: CASSVETATSSYNEQFF. In DNA form, the CDR3 reads TGTGCCAGCAGCGTAGAAACAGCGACTTCCTCCTACAATGAGCAGTTCTTC.

The chain joins TRBV11-1 to TRBJ1-2; the D is unclear. Germline loops: CDR1 SGHAT, CDR2 FQDESV (reference sequence). CDR3 length: 18 residues. Trimming left V 3 bases short and J 1 base short, with 21 bases between. CDR3 amino acids: CASSFGGRVRSDNYGYTF. The CDR3 DNA follows: TGTGCCAGCAGCTTCGGTGGAAGGGTTCGAAGCGATAACTATGGCTACACCTTC.

This clonotype has at least ten counts. The chain employs TRBV7-3 and TRBJ2-5; no clear D. CDR1 is SGHTA and CDR2 is FQGTGA in the germline V gene. V lost 4 bases, J lost 5 bases, and 8 bases lay in between. The CDR3 runs to 12 residues. CDR3 nucleotide sequence: TGTGCCAGCAGCTACGATCGGGAGACCCAGTACTTC. It is translated as CASSYDRETQYF.

This clonotype was detected many times. V and J are TRBV5-6 and TRBJ1-6; D is possibly TRBD1 (6 bases). The germline V gene encodes CDR1 SGHDT and CDR2 YYEEEE. Trimming removed 1 base at V and 5 bases at J, with 7 bases between. This CDR3 region has 14 residues. CDR3 in DNA: TGTGCCAGCAGCTTGCAGGGGAATAATTCACCCCTCCACTTT. Protein: CASSLQGNNSPLHF.

This chain links TRBV7-6 with TRBJ2-2; TRBD2 aligns across 7 bases. Germline V gene sequence: CDR1 SGHVS, CDR2 FNYEAQ. J lost 2 bases, V lost 6 bases, and 12 bases had no gene match. The CDR3 has 17 residues. The CDR3 protein is CASRPGTGRINTGELFF. CDR3 DNA sequence: TGTGCCAGCAGACCAGGGACCGGGAGGATTAACACCGGGGAGCTGTTTTTT.

This clonotype was recorded many times. The chain uses TRBV7-9 and TRBJ1-1; no definite D call. CDR1 and CDR2 (germline): SEHNR, FQNEAQ (reference sequence). Trimming pared 2 bases from V and 6 bases from J, leaving 4 bases between. This CDR3 has 11 amino acids. The CDR3 coding sequence is TGTGCCAGCAGCTTACAACCTGAAGCTTTCTTT. It encodes CASSLQPEAFF.

Ten or more counts support this clonotype. This chain links TRBV29-1 with TRBJ2-1, with TRBD2 identical over 11 bases. The CDR3 is made up of 14 amino acids. CDR1 SQVTM and CDR2 ANQGSEA come from the germline V gene. The junction had 6 bases not matched to a gene; V was cut back by 7 bases and J by 4 bases. This CDR3 reads CSAPGTSGYNEQFF. The CDR3 nucleotides are TGCAGCGCGCCGGGGACTAGCGGATACAATGAGCAGTTCTTC.

The chain employs TRBV29-1 and TRBJ2-5, with D perhaps matching TRBD2 (7 bases). The germline CDR1 and CDR2 sequences are SQVTM and ANQGSEA. Trimming shortened V by 7 bases and J by 6 bases, and 18 bases separated the two germline ends. This CDR3 spans 13 amino acids. The CDR3 DNA follows: TGCAGCGGGGGCGATACGGGGGGCCAGACCCAGTACTTC. Translating it yields CSGGDTGGQTQYF.

This clonotype showed up many times. The J gene is TRBJ2-7, the V gene TRBV5-1; D is perhaps TRBD1 (6 bases). The CDR3 has 15 amino acids. V was trimmed by 0 bases and J by 1 base, leaving 11 bases between them. Germline CDR1 reads SGHRS; CDR2 reads YFSETQ. The CDR3 region is CASSLVQGLSYEQYF. CDR3 DNA: TGCGCCAGCAGCTTGGTACAGGGCCTATCCTACGAGCAGTACTTC.

Comment on this clonotype: This sequence may be a read error, since a much larger clone differs from it by one base. The genes are TRBV24-1 and TRBJ2-3; the D call may be TRBD1 or TRBD2 (5 bases each). V was clipped by 5 bases and J by 0 bases, with 17 bases between them. CDR1 and CDR2 from the germline V gene are KGHDR and SFDVKD. CDR3 length equals 17 residues. CDR3 sequence (DNA): TGTGCCACCAGTGCCCCGCGGTGGGGACCTAGCACAGATACGCAGTATTTT. It specifies CATSAPRWGPSTDTQYF.

This clonotype was picked up a small number of times. This chain connects TRBV6-2 or TRBV6-3 to TRBJ1-1; possible D gene TRBD1, 5 bases. The V end lost 3 bases, the J end lost 3 bases, and 14 bases lay between the germline ends. CDR1 and CDR2 (germline): MNHEY, SVGEGT. The CDR3 has 15 amino acids. CDR3 coding DNA: TGTGCCAGCAGTTATGCGGGGACGGCTCACACTGAAGCTTTCTTT. Protein product: CASSYAGTAHTEAFF.

This clonotype was counted at least ten times. The chain couples TRBV5-1 to TRBJ2-5; D is unclear. The germline V gene encodes CDR1 SGHRS and CDR2 YFSETQ. CDR3 length equals 16 residues. Between the trimmed V and J ends, which lost 0 bases and 4 bases, there was a span of 16 bases. CDR3 sequence (DNA): TGCGCCAGCAGCTTGGATCCCGGCCAGAAGGGAGAGACCCAGTACTTC. This translates into CASSLDPGQKGETQYF.

The sample holds many counts of this clonotype. J is TRBJ2-2 and V is TRBV12-3 or TRBV12-4; D is ambiguous. V shed 6 bases and J shed 0 bases, with 2 bases lying between them. The CDR3 has 12 amino acids. CDR3 amino acids: CASSANTGELFF. The CDR3 nucleotides are TGTGCCAGCAGCGCGAACACCGGGGAGCTGTTTTTT.

This clonotype has more than one count but fewer than ten. V gene TRBV11-2 combines with J gene TRBJ2-1; D might be TRBD1 (5 bases). The V gene's germline CDR1 is SGHAT and CDR2 FQNNGV. V gave up 5 bases and J gave up 6 bases, with 8 bases separating them. The CDR3 runs to 12 residues. CDR3 nucleotides: TGTGCCAGCAGCCAAAGGGGCAATGAGCAGTTCTTC. This translates into CASSQRGNEQFF.

V usage is TRBV5-1 and J usage is TRBJ2-5; D unclear. Trimming left V 0 bases short and J 1 base short, with 7 bases between. Germline CDR1 and CDR2: SGHRS and YFSETQ. This CDR3 has 14 residues. CDR3 in DNA: TGCGCCAGCAGCTTGGGCAGACTCCAAGAGACCCAGTACTTC. This translates into CASSLGRLQETQYF. Full variable domain (rest looked up from reference TRBV5-1 and TRBJ2-5): KAGVTQTPRYLIKTRGQQVTLSCSPISGHRSVSWYQQTPGQGLQFLFEYFSETQRNKGNFPGRFSGRQFSNSRSEMNVSTLELGDSALYLCASSLGRLQETQYFGPGTRLLVL.